The clone carrying this T cell receptor beta chain was seen only a few times. This CDR3 has 14 amino acids. Looked up from germline, CDR1 is MNHEY and CDR2 is SMNVEV (reference sequence). The J segment lost 6 bases and the V segment lost 10 bases, leaving 15 bases of the junction unmatched. Uncontrolled infections, other autoimmune diseases, pregnancy or lactation led to exclusion of patients. This sample is drawn from a study of T cells in Graves' hyperthyroidism and ophthalmopathy. Regions amplified from RNA transcripts were the TCR beta CDR3 regions. HTBI primers were employed in a first-round RT-PCR of the TCR CDR3. TCRdb reanalysed the multiplex PCR reads using MiXCR and keeps one entry per CDR3 protein. The profile covers about 500,000 distinct CDR3 sequences, with around 17% appearing a single time and approximately 20% taken by the ten largest.

The sequencing input was blood. The receptor comes from a woman aged 18-29 years with Graves' hyperthyroidism. The V gene is TRBV27, the J gene TRBJ2-7; 7 nucleotides agree with TRBD1. CDR3 amino acids: CATSWGQLRGEQYF. The CDR3 nucleotides read TGTGCCACCTCGTGGGGACAGCTAAGGGGCGAGCAGTACTTC.